The next 20 T cell receptor beta chains were all read from a single sample in a study of molecular identifiers for immune sequencing clone quantification. A single record per CDR3 protein comes from TCRdb applying MiXCR to the PCR reads. Of 400,000 to 600,000 distinct CDR3 sequences listed, about 22% are singletons. Sample: naive CD8+ T cells from blood, with Jurkat cell RNA spiked in. Subset described: FACS-sorted CD8+CD4-CCR7+CD45RA+ naive T cells. All receptors come from a human donor in good health. Some libraries in this study had Jurkat cell RNA spiked in.

This clonotype was recorded a few times. As the CDR3 is not closed by the conserved phenylalanine or tryptophan, this likely results from a read error. The chain carries TRBV14 and TRBJ2-7, with a tentative D call TRBD2 (5 bases). This CDR3 has 14 amino acids. Germline-derived CDR1 and CDR2 are SGHDN and FVKESK. Deletions cut 1 base from V and 4 bases from J, with 11 bases between. The CDR3 protein is CASSQGGFRYEQYL. As DNA, the CDR3 is TGTGCCAGCAGCCAAGGAGGGTTTCGGTACGAGCAGTACCTC.

This clonotype has only a few counts. This sequence joins TRBV5-1 and TRBJ2-7; the match to TRBD1 covers 7 bases. V shed 0 bases and J 2 bases; nucleotides not matched to a gene: 5. Germline CDR1 and CDR2: SGHRS and YFSETQ. The CDR3 runs 15 residues. The CDR3 DNA sequence: TGCGCCAGCAGCTTGGAAGGACAGGCAACCTACGAGCAGTACTTC. It translates to CASSLEGQATYEQYF. The full variable domain, with the rest looked up from reference TRBV5-1 and TRBJ2-7, is KAGVTQTPRYLIKTRGQQVTLSCSPISGHRSVSWYQQTPGQGLQFLFEYFSETQRNKGNFPGRFSGRQFSNSRSEMNVSTLELGDSALYLCASSLEGQATYEQYFGPGTRLTVT.

Concerning this clonotype itself: A clone one base away is much larger, so this may be a read error. CDR3 nucleotide sequence: TGTGCCAGCAGCCAACATCGTCACGGGACAGGGGCAACTGAAGCTTTCTTT. Its translation is CASSQHRHGTGATEAFF. V and J are TRBV7-2 and TRBJ1-1; 10 bases fit TRBD1. V lost 5 bases, J lost 5 bases, and 14 bases stayed unmatched. This CDR3 is built from 17 residues. In germline, CDR1 is SGHTA, CDR2 FQGNSA.

This clonotype was picked up many times. The chain combines TRBV29-1 with TRBJ2-3; 11 nucleotides align to TRBD1. Germline CDR1 reads SQVTM; CDR2 reads ANQGSEA. The ends lost 8 bases at V and 3 bases at J; junction bases unmatched: 10. The CDR3 extends over 15 amino acids. The CDR3 sequence: CSTWGTGGRTDTQYF. For the CDR3, the DNA is TGCAGCACATGGGGGACAGGGGGTCGAACAGATACGCAGTATTTT.

The chain links TRBV7-6 to TRBJ2-2; D might be TRBD2 (6 bases). This CDR3 comprises 17 residues. The V end was cut by 3 bases, the J end by 0 bases, with 14 bases between. Germline V gene data show CDR1 as SGHVS and CDR2 as FNYEAQ. Here the CDR3 DNA reads TGTGCCAGCAGCTTCCCGACGGGGGACTCGAACACCGGGGAGCTGTTTTTT. It translates to CASSFPTGDSNTGELFF.

In its sample, this clonotype was seen a few times. The chain couples TRBV4-2 to TRBJ2-7, with a tentative D call TRBD2 (6 bases). Trimming took 2 bases from V and 2 from J, leaving 13 bases between them. Germline V gene sequence: CDR1 LGHNA, CDR2 YNFKEQ. This CDR3 region has 15 residues. The CDR3 DNA sequence: TGTGCCAGCAGCCAACGCGAGGGGACTGCCTACGAGCAGTACTTC. Protein: CASSQREGTAYEQYF.

This clonotype was counted ten times or more. The CDR3 bases are TGTGCCAGCAGCATAACCGGGACAGGGGAGCAGTACTTC. Protein: CASSITGTGEQYF. The chain employs TRBV7-9 and TRBJ2-7, with 9 bases that match TRBD1. Germline assignment: CDR1 SEHNR and CDR2 FQNEAQ (reference sequence). This CDR3 has 13 residues. V was clipped by 5 bases and J by 7 bases; unmatched bases: 6.

This clonotype has just a few counts. This chain links TRBV5-5 with TRBJ1-4; D is undetermined. Deletions cut 1 base from V and 8 bases from J, with 15 bases between. The CDR3 totals 15 residues. In germline, CDR1 is SGHKS, CDR2 YYEKEE (reference sequence). As DNA, the CDR3 is TGTGCCAGCAGCTTGTGGACCGACCTGGGGGAAAAACTGTTTTTT. This encodes CASSLWTDLGEKLFF.

CDR3 sequence reads: CASSHRTHSTSETQYF. For the CDR3, the DNA is TGTGCCAGCAGTCACCGGACGCACTCCACCTCAGAGACCCAGTACTTC. The chain combines TRBV6-5 with TRBJ2-5; D is unclear. CDR3 length: 16 amino acids. V was cut by 5 bases and J by 4 bases, with 20 bases left in between. The germline gives CDR1 MNHEY, CDR2 SVGAGI.

CDR3 DNA: TGTGCCAGCAGCCCGAACGAGGGCCCTCCTTATACGCAGTATTTT. Translated: CASSPNEGPPYTQYF. The genes are TRBV4-2 and TRBJ2-3; D possibly corresponds to TRBD2 (5 bases). Trimming took 4 bases from V and 7 from J, leaving 18 bases between them. Looked up from germline, CDR1 is LGHNA and CDR2 is YNFKEQ. The CDR3 sequence is 15 residues long.

This clonotype came up many times. The chain carries TRBV7-9 and TRBJ2-7; D possibly uses TRBD1 or TRBD2 (5 bases each). The germline V gene has CDR1 SEHNR and CDR2 FQNEAQ (reference sequence). There are 15 residues in the CDR3. Trimming stripped 1 base from V and 2 bases from J, with 12 bases between. CDR3 DNA: TGTGCCAGCAGCTTAGTTGGGACGGAAGCCTACGAGCAGTACTTC. Translating it yields CASSLVGTEAYEQYF.

This clonotype was recorded many times. In DNA, the CDR3 is TGTGCCAGCAGTACCCAGGGCCCCTCCACAGATACGCAGTATTTT. Amino acids: CASSTQGPSTDTQYF. This chain links TRBV28 with TRBJ2-3; D is perhaps TRBD1 (5 bases). This CDR3 comprises 15 residues. CDR1 and CDR2 from the germline V gene are MDHEN and SYDVKM. V was trimmed by 5 bases and J by 2 bases, leaving 14 bases between them.

This clonotype appeared many times. The rearrangement joins TRBV14 to TRBJ2-5; D is possibly TRBD2 (6 bases). CDR1 and CDR2 (germline): SGHDN, FVKESK. V lost 3 bases, J lost 2 bases, and 13 bases lay in between. The CDR3 loop spans 15 amino acids. The CDR3 DNA reads as TGTGCCAGCAGCCAGGGGACTTCGAGGCAAGAGACCCAGTACTTC. It specifies CASSQGTSRQETQYF.

On this clonotype itself: A much larger clone lies a single base off, so this may be a read error. The gene calls are TRBV12-3 or TRBV12-4 and TRBJ2-2; maybe TRBD2 (5 bases). This CDR3 comprises 12 residues. The CDR3 DNA reads as TGTGCCAGCAGTCCCCCAACCGGGGAGCTGTCTTTT. Protein product: CASSPPTGELSF.

This clonotype was recorded many times. The chain is built from TRBV9 and TRBJ1-1; possibly TRBD1 for D (5 bases). This CDR3 is 13 amino acids long. The germline V gene encodes CDR1 SGDLS and CDR2 YYNGEE. The V end was cut by 7 bases, the J end by 0 bases, with 10 bases between. The CDR3 coding sequence is TGTGCCAGCGGGGGAGAGATGAACACTGAAGCTTTCTTT. It is translated as CASGGEMNTEAFF.

This clonotype was seen repeatedly, ten times or more. The V and J genes are TRBV6-5 and TRBJ1-4; TRBD1 aligns across 7 bases. V shed 5 bases, J shed 8 bases, and the junction held 11 bases outside the gene matches. The CDR3 totals 15 residues. Germline CDR1 reads MNHEY; CDR2 reads SVGAGI. The CDR3 DNA reads TGTGCCAGCAGTCCCGGGGCAGGGGGTAGCGAAAAACTGTTTTTT. Its protein is CASSPGAGGSEKLFF.

This clonotype was seen many times. The chain links TRBV30 to TRBJ1-5, with a possible D match to TRBD1 (6 bases). V was pared by 1 base and J by 0 bases, with 10 bases between. This CDR3 is built from 15 residues. Germline loops: CDR1 GTSNPN, CDR2 SVGIG (reference sequence). The CDR3 sequence: CAWSEGVNSNQPQHF. DNA for the CDR3: TGTGCCTGGAGTGAGGGGGTGAATAGCAATCAGCCCCAGCATTTT.

This clonotype was observed many times. This chain connects TRBV29-1 to TRBJ1-2, with D perhaps matching TRBD1 (5 bases). The germline V gene encodes CDR1 SQVTM and CDR2 ANQGSEA. V gave up 0 bases and J gave up 1 base, with 18 bases separating them. The CDR3 loop spans 17 amino acids. Here the CDR3 DNA reads TGCAGCGTTGAAGATCTGGGCAGGGCCACACATAACTATGGCTACACCTTC. This sequence encodes CSVEDLGRATHNYGYTF.

This clonotype showed up just once. A read error is possible here, since a much larger clone lies one base away. V is TRBV29-1 and J is TRBJ2-7, with no clear D. The CDR3 extends over 11 amino acids. Germline values: CDR1 SQVTM, CDR2 ANQGSEA. V lost 3 bases and J 9 bases, leaving 12 bases between the germline ends. The CDR3 loop reads CSVEETNGQYF. Written as DNA, the CDR3 is TGCAGCGTTGAGGAAACGAACGGGCAGTACTTC.

This clonotype was counted only a few times. The genes are TRBV27 and TRBJ1-1; D is possibly TRBD1 (6 bases). Per germline, CDR1 MNHEY and CDR2 SMNVEV (reference sequence). Trimming removed 6 bases from V and 7 bases from J, with 21 bases in between. This CDR3 spans 15 amino acids. This chain's CDR3 is CASSPVTGAPLEAFF. In DNA form, the CDR3 reads TGTGCCAGCAGCCCCGTGACAGGCGCCCCCCTTGAAGCTTTCTTT.